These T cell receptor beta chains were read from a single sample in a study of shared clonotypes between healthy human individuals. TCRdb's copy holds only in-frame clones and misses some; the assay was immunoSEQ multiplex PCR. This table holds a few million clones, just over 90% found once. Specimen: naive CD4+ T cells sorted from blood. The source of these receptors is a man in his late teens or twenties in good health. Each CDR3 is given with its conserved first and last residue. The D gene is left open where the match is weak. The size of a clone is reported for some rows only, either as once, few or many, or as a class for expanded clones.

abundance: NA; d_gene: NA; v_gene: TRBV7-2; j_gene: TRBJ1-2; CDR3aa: CASRDPGTSPYGYTF; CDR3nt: TGTGCCAGCAGGGACCCCGGGACTAGCCCCTATGGCTACACCTTC
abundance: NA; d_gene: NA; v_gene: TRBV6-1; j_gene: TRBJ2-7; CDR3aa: CASSERGSLLEQYF; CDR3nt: TGTGCCAGCAGTGAACGGGGTTCCCTATTAGAGCAGTACTTC
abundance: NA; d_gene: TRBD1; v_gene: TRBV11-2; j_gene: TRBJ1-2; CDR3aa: CASSLTGGGYTF; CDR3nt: TGTGCCAGCAGCTTAACAGGGGGAGGCTACACCTTC
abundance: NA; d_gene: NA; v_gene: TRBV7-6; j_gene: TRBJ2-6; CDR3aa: CASSFMGEPPGANVLTF; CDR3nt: TGTGCCAGCAGCTTTATGGGGGAACCTCCTGGGGCCAACGTCCTGACTTTC
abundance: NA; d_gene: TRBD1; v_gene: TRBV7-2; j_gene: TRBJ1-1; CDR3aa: CASSLGTGTGYTEAFF; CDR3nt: TGTGCCAGCAGCTTAGGTACCGGGACAGGGTACACTGAAGCTTTCTTT
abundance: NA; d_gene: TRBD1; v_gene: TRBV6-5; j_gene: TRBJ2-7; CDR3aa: CASSYRGLPGEQYF; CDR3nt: TGTGCCAGCAGCTACAGGGGGCTCCCTGGCGAGCAGTACTTC
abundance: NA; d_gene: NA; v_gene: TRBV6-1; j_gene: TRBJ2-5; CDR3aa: CASGPMSSTAETQYF; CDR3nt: TGTGCCAGCGGGCCAATGAGCTCGACAGCGGAGACCCAGTACTTC
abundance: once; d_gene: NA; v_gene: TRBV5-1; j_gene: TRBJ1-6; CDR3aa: CASSLELKKSPLHF; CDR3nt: TGCGCCAGCAGCTTGGAGCTTAAAAAGTCACCCCTCCACTTT
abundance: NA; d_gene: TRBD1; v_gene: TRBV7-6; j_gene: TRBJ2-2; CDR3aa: CASSNEQGSGELFF; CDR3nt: TGTGCCAGCAGTAACGAACAGGGGAGCGGGGAGCTGTTTTTT
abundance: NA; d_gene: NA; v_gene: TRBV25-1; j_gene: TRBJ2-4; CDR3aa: CASSELAEGNIQYF; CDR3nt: TGTGCCAGCAGTGAATTGGCGGAGGGAAACATTCAGTACTTC
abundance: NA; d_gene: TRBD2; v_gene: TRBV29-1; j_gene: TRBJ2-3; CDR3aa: CSVGPAGISDTQYF; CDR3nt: TGCAGCGTTGGTCCAGCGGGGATCTCAGATACGCAGTATTTT
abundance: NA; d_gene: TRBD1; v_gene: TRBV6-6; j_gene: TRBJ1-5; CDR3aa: CASTRQGYQPQHF; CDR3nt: TGTGCCAGCACTCGACAGGGGTACCAGCCCCAGCATTTT
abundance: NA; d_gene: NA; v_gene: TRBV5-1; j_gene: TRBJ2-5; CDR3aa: CASSRWGYETQYF; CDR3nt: TGCGCCAGCAGCCGGTGGGGCTATGAGACCCAGTACTTC
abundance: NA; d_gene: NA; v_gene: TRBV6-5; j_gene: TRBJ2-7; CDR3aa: CASSYGLAYSYEQYF; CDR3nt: TGTGCCAGCAGTTACGGTTTGGCCTACTCCTACGAGCAGTACTTC
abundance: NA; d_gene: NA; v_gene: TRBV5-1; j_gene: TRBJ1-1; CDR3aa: CASSPTMNTEAFF; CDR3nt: TGCGCCAGCAGCCCGACAATGAACACTGAAGCTTTCTTT
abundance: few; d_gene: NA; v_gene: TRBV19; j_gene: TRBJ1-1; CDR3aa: CASKNRAQVEAFF; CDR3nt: TGTGCCAGTAAAAACCGGGCCCAGGTTGAAGCTTTCTTT
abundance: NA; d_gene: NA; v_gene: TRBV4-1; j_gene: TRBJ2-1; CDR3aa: CASSQRWSSGENEQFF; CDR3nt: TGCGCCAGCAGCCAGAGATGGAGCTCGGGGGAAAATGAGCAGTTCTTC
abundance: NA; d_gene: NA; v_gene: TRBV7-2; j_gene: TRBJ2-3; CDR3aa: CASSLMGPDTQYF; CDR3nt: TGTGCCAGCAGTTTAATGGGTCCAGATACGCAGTATTTT
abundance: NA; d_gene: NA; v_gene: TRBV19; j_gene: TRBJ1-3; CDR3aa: CASSIVGLDSGNTIYF; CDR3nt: TGTGCCAGTAGTATCGTGGGGCTGGACTCTGGAAACACCATATATTTT
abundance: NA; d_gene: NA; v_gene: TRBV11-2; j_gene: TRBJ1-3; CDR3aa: CASSFVQGSGNTIYF; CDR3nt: TGTGCCAGCAGCTTTGTTCAGGGCTCTGGAAACACCATATATTTT
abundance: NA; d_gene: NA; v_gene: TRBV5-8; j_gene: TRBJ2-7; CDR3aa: CASSFEAGPYEQYF; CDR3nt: TGTGCCAGCAGCTTCGAGGCAGGGCCCTACGAGCAGTACTTC
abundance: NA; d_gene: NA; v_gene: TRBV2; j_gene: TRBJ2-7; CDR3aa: CASSRRLVPYEQYF; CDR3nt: TGTGCCAGCAGTCGACGACTAGTTCCCTACGAGCAGTACTTC
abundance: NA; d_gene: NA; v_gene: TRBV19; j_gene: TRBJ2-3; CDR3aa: CASSIPGASTDTQYF; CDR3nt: TGTGCCAGTAGTATACCAGGGGCAAGCACAGATACGCAGTATTTT
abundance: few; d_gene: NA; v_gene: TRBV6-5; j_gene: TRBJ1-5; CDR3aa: CASSYDGSSNQPQHF; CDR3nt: TGTGCCAGCAGTTACGACGGCAGCAGCAATCAGCCCCAGCATTTT
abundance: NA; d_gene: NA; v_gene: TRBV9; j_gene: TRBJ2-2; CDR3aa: CASSVDGGFRVTGELFF; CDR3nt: TGTGCCAGCAGCGTAGATGGCGGGTTCAGGGTCACCGGGGAGCTGTTTTTT
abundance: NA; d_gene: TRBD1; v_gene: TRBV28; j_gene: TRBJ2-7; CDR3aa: CASSLTPGQGIEQYF; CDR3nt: TGTGCCAGCAGCCTAACTCCGGGACAGGGGATCGAGCAGTACTTC
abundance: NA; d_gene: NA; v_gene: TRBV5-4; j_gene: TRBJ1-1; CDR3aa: CASSGVRNTEAFF; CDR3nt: TGTGCCAGCAGCGGAGTACGGAACACTGAAGCTTTCTTT
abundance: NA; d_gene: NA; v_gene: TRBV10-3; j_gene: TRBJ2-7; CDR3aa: CAISVTVSYEQYF; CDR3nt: TGTGCCATCAGCGTAACAGTTTCCTACGAGCAGTACTTC
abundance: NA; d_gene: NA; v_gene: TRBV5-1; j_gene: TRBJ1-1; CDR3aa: CASSWSSAQLNTEAFF; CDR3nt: TGCGCCAGCAGCTGGAGTTCGGCGCAGTTGAACACTGAAGCTTTCTTT
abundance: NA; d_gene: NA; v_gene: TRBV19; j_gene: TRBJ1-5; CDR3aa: CASSIRVRDGNQPQHF; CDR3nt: TGTGCCAGTAGTATAAGGGTACGGGATGGCAATCAGCCCCAGCATTTT
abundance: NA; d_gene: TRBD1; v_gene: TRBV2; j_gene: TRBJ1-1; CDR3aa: CASSVLTGPNTEAFF; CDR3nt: TGTGCCAGCAGTGTTCTGACAGGGCCGAACACTGAAGCTTTCTTT
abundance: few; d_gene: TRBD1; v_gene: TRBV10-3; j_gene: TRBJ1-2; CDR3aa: CATGDRRGYTF; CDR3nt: TGTGCCACCGGGGACAGGCGCGGCTACACCTTC
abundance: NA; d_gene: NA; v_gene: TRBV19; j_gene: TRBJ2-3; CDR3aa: CASLGPGEDTQYF; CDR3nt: TGTGCCAGTTTGGGGCCAGGGGAAGATACGCAGTATTTT
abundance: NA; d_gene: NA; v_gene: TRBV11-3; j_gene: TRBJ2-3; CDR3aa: CASSLQESTDTQYF; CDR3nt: TGTGCCAGCAGCTTACAGGAGTCGACAGATACGCAGTATTTT
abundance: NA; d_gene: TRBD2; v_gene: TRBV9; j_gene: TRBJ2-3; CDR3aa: CASSVMGSGTPTDTQYF; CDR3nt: TGTGCCAGCAGCGTAATGGGCAGCGGGACGCCCACAGATACGCAGTATTTT
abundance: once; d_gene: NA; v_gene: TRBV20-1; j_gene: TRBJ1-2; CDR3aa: CSADYGYTF; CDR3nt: TGCAGTGCGGACTATGGCTACACCTTC
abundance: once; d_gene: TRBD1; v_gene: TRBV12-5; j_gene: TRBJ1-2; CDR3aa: CAIRTGGPGYTF; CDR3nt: TGTGCAATCCGGACAGGGGGCCCTGGCTACACCTTC
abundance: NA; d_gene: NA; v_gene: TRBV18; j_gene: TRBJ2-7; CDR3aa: CASSPAGRAASYEQYF; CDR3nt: TGTGCCAGCTCACCAGCGGGCAGGGCGGCATCCTACGAGCAGTACTTC
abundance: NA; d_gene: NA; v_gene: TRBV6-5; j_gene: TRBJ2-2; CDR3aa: CASSEGRYTGELFF; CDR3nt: TGTGCCAGCAGTGAGGGAAGGTATACCGGGGAGCTGTTTTTT
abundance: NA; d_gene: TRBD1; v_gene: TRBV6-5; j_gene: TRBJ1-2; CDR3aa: CASMGTGNYGYTF; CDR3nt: TGTGCCAGCATGGGGACAGGGAACTATGGCTACACCTTC
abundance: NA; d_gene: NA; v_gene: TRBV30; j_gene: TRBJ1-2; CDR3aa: CAWRVAADYGYTF; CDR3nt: TGTGCCTGGAGAGTCGCGGCAGACTATGGCTACACCTTC
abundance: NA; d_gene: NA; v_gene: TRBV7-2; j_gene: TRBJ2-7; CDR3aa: CASSLSGTSGHEQYF; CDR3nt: TGTGCCAGCAGCTTATCGGGGACCTCGGGGCACGAGCAGTACTTC
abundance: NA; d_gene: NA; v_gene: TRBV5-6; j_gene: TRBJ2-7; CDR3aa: CASSSTGHRF; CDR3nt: TGTGCCAGCAGCTCAACGGGACACCGCTTC
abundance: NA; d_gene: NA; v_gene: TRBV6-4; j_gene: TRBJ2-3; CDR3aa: CASSDRPSTDTQYF; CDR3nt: TGTGCCAGCAGCGACCGCCCTAGCACAGATACGCAGTATTTT
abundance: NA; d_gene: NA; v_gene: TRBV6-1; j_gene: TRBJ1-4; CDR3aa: CASSWDNRKLFF; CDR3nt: TGTGCCAGCAGTTGGGACAACCGAAAACTGTTTTTT
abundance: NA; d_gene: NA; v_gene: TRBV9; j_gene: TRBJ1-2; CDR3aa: CASSVDGYGYTF; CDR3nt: TGTGCCAGCAGCGTAGACGGTTATGGCTACACCTTC
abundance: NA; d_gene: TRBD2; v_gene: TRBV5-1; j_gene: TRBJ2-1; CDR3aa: CASCRLGGSNNEQFF; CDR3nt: TGCGCCAGCTGCCGACTGGGCGGGAGTAACAATGAGCAGTTCTTC
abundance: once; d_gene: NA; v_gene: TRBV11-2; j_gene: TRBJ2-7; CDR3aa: CASSFKGVYEQYF; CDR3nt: TGTGCCAGCAGCTTCAAAGGGGTCTACGAGCAGTACTTC
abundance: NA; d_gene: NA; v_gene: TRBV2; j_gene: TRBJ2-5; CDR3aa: CASNPTSLRVGLQTQYF; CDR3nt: TGTGCCAGCAATCCGACTAGTCTTCGCGTCGGGTTACAGACCCAGTACTTC
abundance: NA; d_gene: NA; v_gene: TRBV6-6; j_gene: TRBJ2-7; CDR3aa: CASSYSANYEQYF; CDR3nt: TGTGCCAGCAGTTACTCCGCCAACTACGAGCAGTACTTC
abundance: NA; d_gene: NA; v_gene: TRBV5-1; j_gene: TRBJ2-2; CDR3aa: CASTLTNTGELFF; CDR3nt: TGCGCCAGCACCTTGACCAACACCGGGGAGCTGTTTTTT
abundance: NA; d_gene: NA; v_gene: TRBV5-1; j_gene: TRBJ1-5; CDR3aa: CASSLEGVSNQPQHF; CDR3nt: TGCGCCAGCAGCTTAGAGGGTGTCAGCAATCAGCCCCAGCATTTT
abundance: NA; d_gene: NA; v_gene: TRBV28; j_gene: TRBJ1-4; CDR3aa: CASSLLGATNEKLFF; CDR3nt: TGTGCCAGCAGTTTGTTGGGAGCAACTAATGAAAAACTGTTTTTT